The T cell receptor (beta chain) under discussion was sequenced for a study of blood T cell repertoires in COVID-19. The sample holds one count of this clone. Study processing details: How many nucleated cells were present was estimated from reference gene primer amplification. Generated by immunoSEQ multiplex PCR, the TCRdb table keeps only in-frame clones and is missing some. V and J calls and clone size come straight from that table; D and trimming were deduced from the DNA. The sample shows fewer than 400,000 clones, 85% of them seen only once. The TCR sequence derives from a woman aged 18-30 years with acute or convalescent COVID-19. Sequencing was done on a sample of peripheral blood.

The CDR3 DNA is TGTGCCAGCAGTTTATGGCGGGAACCCAAAAACATTCAGTACTTC. This encodes CASSLWREPKNIQYF. This chain joins TRBV28 and TRBJ2-4; D is perhaps TRBD2 (6 bases). Germline values: CDR1 MDHEN, CDR2 SYDVKM. V gave up 0 bases and J gave up 2 bases, with 8 bases separating them. This CDR3 comprises 15 residues. Based on the CDR3 plus reference TRBV28 and TRBJ2-4, the full variable domain is DVKVTQSSRYLVKRTGEKVFLECVQDMDHENMFWYRQDPGLGLRLIYFSYDVKMKEKGDIPEGYSVSREKKERFSLILESASTNQTSMYLCASSLWREPKNIQYFGAGTRLSVL.